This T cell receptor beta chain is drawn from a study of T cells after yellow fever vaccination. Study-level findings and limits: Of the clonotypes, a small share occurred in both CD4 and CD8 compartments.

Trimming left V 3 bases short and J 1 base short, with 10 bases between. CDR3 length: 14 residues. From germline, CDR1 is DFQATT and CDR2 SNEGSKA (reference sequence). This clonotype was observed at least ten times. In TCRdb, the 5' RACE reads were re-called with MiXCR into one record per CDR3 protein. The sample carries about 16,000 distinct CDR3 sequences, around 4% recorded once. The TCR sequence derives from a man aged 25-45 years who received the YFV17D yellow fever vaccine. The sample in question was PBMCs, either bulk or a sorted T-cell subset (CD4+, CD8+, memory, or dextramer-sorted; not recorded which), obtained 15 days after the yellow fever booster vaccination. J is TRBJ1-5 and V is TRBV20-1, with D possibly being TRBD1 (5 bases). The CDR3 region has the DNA TGCAGTGCTAGTGGGGGTGTGAGCAATCAGCCCCAGCATTTT. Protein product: CSASGGVSNQPQHF.